These 32 T cell receptor beta chains were all obtained from the same sample, sequenced in a study of PD-1 blockade in mismatch repair-deficient tumors. Method: immunoSEQ multiplex PCR; TCRdb's copy keeps in-frame clones and lacks some. This sample yields approximately 100,000 clones, of which about four fifths are seen a single time; around 6.5% belongs to the top ten. The specimen was peripheral blood, collected 35 to 37 weeks after starting pembrolizumab. These receptor sequences come from an adult with mismatch repair-deficient cancer.

V is TRBV7-2 and J is TRBJ2-7; a weak D match, TRBD2 (5 bases). CDR3 length equals 12 residues. CDR1 and CDR2 (germline): SGHTA, FQGNSA. V lost 9 bases and J 0 bases, leaving 9 bases between the germline ends. The CDR3, as DNA: TGTGCCAGTAAACTAGTCTCCTACGAGCAGTACTTC. Its translation is CASKLVSYEQYF.

This chain links TRBV9 with TRBJ2-3; TRBD2 matches at 13 bases. The CDR3 contains 16 residues. Germline V gives CDR1 SGDLS, CDR2 YYNGEE. The V and J ends lost 0 bases and 6 bases, in that order; junction bases with no gene match: 4. The CDR3 spells CASSVGTSGGWDTQYF. The CDR3, as DNA: TGTGCCAGCAGCGTAGGGACTAGCGGGGGTTGGGATACGCAGTATTTT.

This chain joins TRBV19 and TRBJ1-2, with TRBD1 matching 8 bases. J gave up 6 bases and V 0 bases, and 6 bases lay outside the gene matches. The germline V gene has CDR1 LNHDA and CDR2 SQIVND (reference sequence). There are 15 residues in the CDR3. The CDR3 DNA reads as TGTGCCAGTAGTATAGATCGGGGACAGGTTCATGGCTACACCTTC. Translating gives CASSIDRGQVHGYTF.

For this clone: Within the sample, other DNA sequences also encode this same CDR3. This chain joins TRBV5-1 and TRBJ2-1; TRBD2 agrees at 16 bases. Germline trimming cut 4 bases from V and 10 bases from J; bases unmatched to any gene: 11. CDR3 length: 17 amino acids. Germline V lookup: CDR1 SGHRS, CDR2 YFSETQ. CDR3 coding DNA: TGCGCCAGCAGCGCCGGGACTAGCGGGAGGGGACTTGGCGAGCAGTTCTTC. Translated: CASSAGTSGRGLGEQFF.

This clone was seen a handful of times. The chain carries TRBV14 and TRBJ1-3; no reliable D call. V was shortened by 2 bases and J by 0 bases, with 5 bases between the two germline ends. The germline V gene encodes CDR1 SGHDN and CDR2 FVKESK. The CDR3 has 14 amino acids. The CDR3 region is CASSQSSSGNTIYF. The CDR3, as DNA: TGTGCCAGCAGCCAATCGTCCTCTGGAAACACCATATATTTT.

The table lists this clone with a count of one. The CDR3 loop reads CASSGVSSYEQYF. The CDR3 DNA follows: TGTGCCAGCAGCGGGGTTAGCTCCTACGAGCAGTACTTC. The chain couples TRBV5-5 to TRBJ2-7; D remains unclear. Germline CDR1 and CDR2: SGHKS and YYEKEE (reference sequence). The CDR3 covers 13 residues. Deletions cut 4 bases from V and 0 bases from J, with 8 bases between.

The chain is built from TRBV28 and TRBJ2-7; 7 bases are shared with TRBD2. The germline CDR1 and CDR2 sequences are MDHEN and SYDVKM. With 5 bases clipped from V and 4 bases from J, the junction kept 11 bases outside the gene matches. This CDR3 contains 15 residues. Written as DNA, the CDR3 is TGTGCCAGCAGTCGGAGCGGGGCCTCAAGTTACGAGCAGTACTTC. It translates to CASSRSGASSYEQYF.

The CDR3 sequence: CASSKEARGSNEQYF. DNA of the CDR3: TGTGCCAGCAGCAAAGAGGCGCGAGGGTCCAACGAGCAGTACTTC. This rearrangement joins TRBV21-1 to TRBJ2-7; the D segment call TRBD2 is taken from the table without a DNA check. TRBV21-1 is an annotated pseudogene. CDR3 size: 15 residues.

This chain joins TRBV2 and TRBJ2-7; the D is unclear. Germline CDR1 SNHLY, CDR2 FYNNEI. V gave up 8 bases and J gave up 3 bases, with 11 bases separating them. There are 12 residues in the CDR3. The CDR3 loop is CASSQNNYEQYF. The CDR3 DNA reads as TGTGCCAGCTCCCAGAATAACTACGAGCAGTACTTC.

This chain uses TRBV6-4 with TRBJ2-3; 12 nucleotides align to TRBD2. Trimming at V came to 4 bases and at J to 4 bases, leaving 3 bases not matched to a gene. Per the germline V gene, CDR1 is MRHNA and CDR2 is SNTAGT. The CDR3 sequence is 15 residues long. DNA of the CDR3: TGTGCCAGCAGTGTGACTAGCGGGAGTGCAGATACGCAGTATTTT. Amino acids: CASSVTSGSADTQYF.

On this clone: Different DNA sequences within this sample yield the same CDR3. The chain joins TRBV19 to TRBJ2-7; 8 nucleotides agree with TRBD1. Germline V gives CDR1 LNHDA, CDR2 SQIVND (reference sequence). J lost 4 bases, V lost 4 bases, and 6 bases had no gene match. This CDR3 has 14 residues. The chain's CDR3 is CASSTRDRLYEQYF. DNA for the CDR3: TGTGCCAGTAGTACCCGGGACAGGTTGTACGAGCAGTACTTC.

This clone was found a few times. The chain carries TRBV10-3 and TRBJ2-1; D uncertain. V lost 5 bases to trimming and J lost 4 bases, with 12 bases between them. The CDR3 has 14 residues. From germline, CDR1 is ENHRY and CDR2 SYGVKD. The CDR3 DNA reads TGTGCCATCAGTAGCAGTCAAACTTACAATGAGCAGTTCTTC. Translating gives CAISSSQTYNEQFF.

The V call is TRBV7-3, the J call TRBJ2-1; 11 nucleotides match TRBD2. CDR3 length equals 15 residues. CDR1 is SGHTA, CDR2 FQGTGA, per germline. With 5 bases clipped from V and 5 bases from J, the junction kept 5 bases outside the gene matches. CDR3: CASSAGLAGHNEQFF. The CDR3 DNA reads as TGTGCCAGCAGCGCAGGACTAGCGGGCCACAATGAGCAGTTCTTC.

This clone was seen a handful of times. The V and J genes are TRBV7-8 and TRBJ1-3; 7 positions agree with TRBD1. The J segment lost 0 bases and the V segment lost 5 bases, leaving 4 bases of the junction unmatched. CDR3 length: 15 residues. From germline, CDR1 is SGHVS and CDR2 FQNEAQ. In nucleotides, the CDR3 is TGTGCCAGCAGCAAAAACAGGGGCTCTGGAAACACCATATATTTT. Translation: CASSKNRGSGNTIYF.

This chain joins TRBV5-1 and TRBJ2-7; TRBD2 might be the D (6 bases). Germline V gives CDR1 SGHRS, CDR2 YFSETQ. The ends were cut back, 5 bases at V and 4 bases at J, with 19 bases in the middle. The CDR3 covers 15 residues. CDR3 sequence: CASREGASMLYEQYF. CDR3 nucleotides: TGCGCCAGCAGGGAGGGAGCTTCGATGTTGTACGAGCAGTACTTC.

The chain recombines TRBV10-1 with TRBJ2-7; TRBD2 aligns across 9 bases. CDR3 length equals 14 residues. CDR1 is WNHNN and CDR2 is SYGVQD in the germline V gene (reference sequence). The ends lost 5 bases at V and 0 bases at J; junction bases unmatched: 2. The CDR3 loop is CASSSGRNSYEQYF. CDR3 bases: TGCGCCAGCAGTAGCGGGAGGAACTCCTACGAGCAGTACTTC.

This chain links TRBV15 with TRBJ1-4; possible D gene TRBD1, 6 bases. V was cut by 5 bases and J by 4 bases, with 17 bases left in between. The CDR3 contains 16 residues. The germline gives CDR1 LNHNV, CDR2 YYDKDF (reference sequence). The CDR3 protein is CATSLTGGAGNEKLFF. The CDR3 DNA reads as TGTGCCACCAGCCTAACCGGGGGGGCCGGTAATGAAAAACTGTTTTTT.

The rearrangement uses TRBV20-1 and TRBJ2-1; D may be TRBD1 (6 bases). The germline V and J ends were trimmed by 6 bases and 6 bases, with 9 bases remaining between them. CDR1 DFQATT and CDR2 SNEGSKA come from the germline V gene (reference sequence). The CDR3 is made up of 11 amino acids. CDR3 DNA: TGCAGTGCCAGACAGGCCAATGAGCAGTTCTTC. Its protein product is CSARQANEQFF.

This rearrangement joins TRBV6-5 to TRBJ2-7; 8 nucleotides align to TRBD2. V dropped 5 bases and J dropped 5; count of bases not matched to a gene: 5. The CDR3 length is 13 residues. Germline loops: CDR1 MNHEY, CDR2 SVGAGI. The CDR3: CASSAGGRDEQYF. The CDR3 DNA is TGTGCCAGCAGTGCGGGAGGTCGCGACGAGCAGTACTTC.

This clone was counted only a few times. V is TRBV7-9 and J is TRBJ1-2; no clear D gene. Germline V gives CDR1 SEHNR, CDR2 FQNEAQ (reference sequence). CDR3 length equals 12 residues. V was cut by 1 base and J by 4 bases, with 4 bases left in between. Here the CDR3 reads CASSLGVYGYTF. For the CDR3, the DNA is TGTGCCAGCAGCTTAGGAGTCTATGGCTACACCTTC.

This sequence joins TRBV5-6 and TRBJ2-1; 12 bases are shared with TRBD2. The CDR3 is 16 amino acids. Per the germline V gene, CDR1 is SGHDT and CDR2 is YYEEEE. V lost 5 bases to trimming and J lost 7 bases; unmatched junction nucleotides: 10. The CDR3 DNA reads as TGTGCCAGCAGGGCCGATCTGACTAGCGGGGGTAATGAGCAGTTCTTC. Protein sequence: CASRADLTSGGNEQFF.

The CDR3 DNA follows: TGTGCCAGCACTAGGGGACTAGCGGGGGACACAGATACGCAGTATTTT. This encodes CASTRGLAGDTDTQYF. V gene TRBV21-1 combines with J gene TRBJ2-3; the table's D call of TRBD2 was not tested on the DNA. TRBV21-1 is a recognized pseudogene. The CDR3 runs to 16 residues.

The chain couples TRBV9 to TRBJ1-1; no clear D. The CDR3 is 11 amino acids. V lost 8 bases, J lost 5 bases, and 10 bases lay in between. Germline loops: CDR1 SGDLS, CDR2 YYNGEE. In DNA form, the CDR3 reads TGTGCCAGTGGATGGGGAACTGAAGCTTTCTTT. It codes for CASGWGTEAFF.

The chain carries TRBV28 and TRBJ2-2; no clear D gene. The germline V gene has CDR1 MDHEN and CDR2 SYDVKM. The ends were cut back, 2 bases at V and 1 base at J, with 8 bases in the middle. The CDR3 consists of 15 residues. The DNA of the CDR3 is TGTGCCAGCAGTTTACTTGCAGGGAACACCGGGGAGCTGTTTTTT. Encoded protein: CASSLLAGNTGELFF.

This clone was seen once. The chain links TRBV6-5 to TRBJ2-5; the D gene is possibly TRBD2 (6 bases). Germline V gene lookup returns CDR1 MNHEY and CDR2 SVGAGI. V lost 6 bases and J lost 4, with 18 bases in between. The CDR3 has 15 residues. The CDR3 DNA follows: TGTGCCAGCAGGTCCGGGGGAGCTGGAAGAGAGACCCAGTACTTC. This codes for CASRSGGAGRETQYF.

This rearrangement joins TRBV27 to TRBJ2-5; the match to TRBD2 covers 8 bases. The CDR3 runs to 16 residues. Trimming removed 9 bases from V and 5 bases from J; junction bases left unmatched: 17. Germline CDR1 MNHEY, CDR2 SMNVEV (reference sequence). Here the CDR3 DNA reads TGTGCCAGTCGATTCACGTTAGCGGGGCTATGGGAGACCCAGTACTTC. Amino acid sequence: CASRFTLAGLWETQYF.

The rearrangement links TRBV5-1 to TRBJ2-7; 8 bases agree with TRBD1. V was clipped by 0 bases and J by 1 base; unmatched bases: 12. The CDR3 has 18 residues. Germline V CDR1 and CDR2: SGHRS, YFSETQ. CDR3 sequence reads: CASSLDAGGIIFSYEQYF. DNA of the CDR3: TGCGCCAGCAGCTTGGACGCAGGGGGCATAATCTTTTCCTACGAGCAGTACTTC.

The gene calls are TRBV4-2 and TRBJ2-1; 7 nucleotides agree with TRBD2. CDR3 length: 15 amino acids. Per germline, CDR1 LGHNA and CDR2 YNFKEQ. Trimming took 5 bases from V and 9 from J; bases not matched to a gene: 13. CDR3 DNA sequence: TGTGCCAGCAGCGCCCTAGCGGAAGTAGGAGGTGAGCAGTTCTTC. Protein: CASSALAEVGGEQFF.

This sequence joins TRBV4-1 and TRBJ1-1; the D is unclear. The germline V gene has CDR1 MGHRA and CDR2 YSYEKL. CDR3 length: 14 residues. Trimming pared 1 base from V and 0 bases from J, leaving 6 bases between. The CDR3 DNA follows: TGCGCCAGCAGCCAAGTTCTCCTGAACACTGAAGCTTTCTTT. Its translation: CASSQVLLNTEAFF.

The chain uses TRBV29-1 and TRBJ1-1; 7 positions agree with TRBD1. V lost 6 bases and J lost 5; bases outside the gene matches: 12. CDR1 is SQVTM, CDR2 ANQGSEA, per germline. There are 14 residues in the CDR3. This CDR3 is CSVRPTGRRTEAFF. In DNA form, the CDR3 reads TGCAGCGTCCGCCCGACAGGGAGGCGTACTGAAGCTTTCTTT.

The chain employs TRBV6-1 and TRBJ2-7; maybe TRBD1 (6 bases). V lost 5 bases and J lost 4, with 12 bases in between. Germline lookup yields CDR1 MNHNS and CDR2 SASEGT. The CDR3 has 13 residues. CDR3 residues: CASSPTGSYEQYF. The CDR3 bases are TGTGCCAGCAGTCCCACAGGGTCTTACGAGCAGTACTTC.

V is TRBV19 and J is TRBJ1-2; D is possibly TRBD1 (5 bases). The V gene's germline CDR1 is LNHDA and CDR2 SQIVND (reference sequence). V lost 1 base and J 9 bases, leaving 12 bases between the germline ends. This CDR3 region has 13 residues. The CDR3 bases are TGTGCCAGTAGTATAGGGTGGCAGGGACGCTACACCTTC. Translation gives CASSIGWQGRYTF.